These T cell receptor beta chains were read from a single sample in a study of cytomegalovirus exposure and HLA in healthy donors. Produced via immunoSEQ multiplex PCR; TCRdb's table is partial and in-frame only. The table shows about 160,000 clones, with around 81% occurring only once. The material sequenced was PBMCs. All receptors derive from a woman between 50 and 59 years old in good health and CMV-seronegative. CDR3s include the opening cysteine and the closing phenylalanine or tryptophan. A D gene is named only where the DNA matches it firmly.

J gene,V gene,D gene,CDR3 protein
TRBJ1-6,TRBV10-3,TRBD1,CATAPRDRYNSPLHF
TRBJ2-7,TRBV27,TRBD1,CASSLAGTGGSYEQYF
TRBJ1-4,TRBV13,-,CASSFSTGATNEKLFF
TRBJ1-2,TRBV6-4,-,CASTPSSGATGYTF
TRBJ1-1,TRBV6-5,TRBD1,CASRYLQGRTEAFF
TRBJ2-3,TRBV4-3,TRBD2,CASSQASGSSDTQYF
TRBJ1-2,TRBV27,-,CASSLWGRDGYTF
TRBJ2-7,TRBV30,TRBD1,CAWDRGGYEQYF
TRBJ1-5,TRBV28,TRBD1,CASRNQGGSYQPQHF
TRBJ1-2,TRBV29-1,-,CSVEGHLEGYTF
TRBJ2-7,TRBV4-3,TRBD2,CASSQDWAGASYEQYF
TRBJ1-1,TRBV4-2,-,CASSQAEGRWTEAFF
TRBJ2-1,TRBV7-3,TRBD2,CASSPSGAGGYNEQFF
TRBJ2-2,TRBV11-2,TRBD1,CASSSGTGMTGELFF
TRBJ1-1,TRBV7-6,TRBD1,CASSPQEGAPNTEAFF
TRBJ2-7,TRBV5-1,-,CASSLQGYPYEQYF
TRBJ2-1,TRBV18,TRBD2,CASSPRGASDEQFF
TRBJ2-1,TRBV19,TRBD2,CASSPNRLAGFYNEQFF
TRBJ2-2,TRBV6-6,-,CASSPPSSTGELFF
TRBJ2-3,TRBV27,-,CASNPWQGRYFSTDTQYF
TRBJ2-7,TRBV9,-,CASSVVGGDEQYF
TRBJ2-3,TRBV7-2,TRBD2,CASSLGTSAFSTDTQYF
TRBJ2-7,TRBV7-9,-,CASSPRTDYEQYF
TRBJ2-7,TRBV6-5,-,CASSYGGVSYEQYF
TRBJ2-2,TRBV19,TRBD1,CASSIGGQSTGELFF
TRBJ2-3,TRBV5-4,TRBD2,CASSSGLGTDTQYF
TRBJ2-7,TRBV11-2,-,CASSLDLLRGQYF
TRBJ2-4,TRBV7-2,-,CASSLDGARGVNIQYF
TRBJ1-6,TRBV7-9,-,CASSLAGQSLHF
TRBJ2-7,TRBV19,-,CASSTNSGWEQYF
TRBJ2-1,TRBV29-1,TRBD2,CSVEGPAGVWNEQFF
TRBJ2-1,TRBV4-2,TRBD2,CASSQGLAGVYEQFF
TRBJ1-2,TRBV6-4,-,CASSDSGQGQGYTF
TRBJ2-1,TRBV20-1,-,CSAPSYDEQFF
TRBJ1-1,TRBV5-4,-,CASSLPGTQAFF
TRBJ2-7,TRBV28,-,CASSLLQAGVYEQYF
TRBJ1-4,TRBV28,-,CASSYQGSTNEKLFF
TRBJ2-7,TRBV14,-,CASSPFRGRPSEQYF
TRBJ2-3,TRBV2,TRBD2,CASMASGGVSTDTQYF
TRBJ2-2,TRBV7-2,TRBD1,CASSPRTGANTGELFF